This TCR beta chain was retrieved from a study of shared clonotypes between healthy human individuals. Whole-study findings and limits: Only blood samples were collected, and tissue repertoires likely differ. Naive subsets generally had larger estimated richness than memory subsets. At large depth, rarefaction still showed sorted-subset sequencing to be incomplete.

To note about this clone: Its antigen is unknown.

Adult donors, all healthy and HIV-negative, had no recent acute infections or vaccinations. Produced via immunoSEQ multiplex PCR; TCRdb's table is partial and in-frame only. The sample includes around 1.6 million clones, approximately 98% seen only once; the top ten take roughly 0.42%. The CDR3 has 14 residues. Germline lookup yields CDR1 SGHTA and CDR2 FQGNSA. With 5 bases clipped from V and 3 bases from J, the junction kept 1 base outside the gene matches. The sequencing sample was made of naive CD4+ T cells sorted from blood. As for subset: CD45RA+ positively selected. The receptor comes from a man aged 30-40 years in good health. This chain links TRBV7-2 with TRBJ2-7, with 13 bases lining up with TRBD2. The chain's CDR3 is CASSRLAGGYEQYF. CDR3 coding DNA: TGTGCCAGCAGCCGACTAGCGGGAGGCTACGAGCAGTACTTC.